The 29 T cell receptor beta chains presented below share a single source sample, sequenced in a study of blood T cell repertoires in COVID-19. Libraries were prepared by immunoSEQ multiplex PCR; TCRdb keeps only in-frame clonotypes and omits some of them. In the table there are some 150,000 clones, about three quarters of which are singletons. The sequenced sample consisted of peripheral blood. Source of these receptors: a man older than 75 with acute or convalescent COVID-19.

The chain is built from TRBV6-4 and TRBJ1-2; D not certain. Germline assignment: CDR1 MRHNA and CDR2 SNTAGT. V lost 2 bases and J 4 bases, leaving 11 bases between the germline ends. This CDR3 has 14 residues. In DNA form, the CDR3 reads TGTGCCAGCAGTGACGTCGCGAGAAGCTATGGCTACACCTTC. Translation gives CASSDVARSYGYTF.

There are a few counts of this clone. V usage is TRBV18 and J usage is TRBJ1-2, with D possibly matching TRBD1 (5 bases). CDR3 length: 14 residues. Germline V gene data show CDR1 as KGHSH and CDR2 as LQKENI. Trimming removed 2 bases at V and 4 bases at J, with 11 bases between. Written as DNA, the CDR3 is TGTGCCAGCTCACCAATGCAGGGATCCTATGGCTACACCTTC. Protein: CASSPMQGSYGYTF. Together with reference TRBV18 and TRBJ1-2, the CDR3 gives the full variable domain: NAGVMQNPRHLVRRRGQEARLRCSPMKGHSHVYWYRQLPEEGLKFMVYLQKENIIDESGMPKERFSAEFPKEGPSILRIQQVVRGDSAAYFCASSPMQGSYGYTFGSGTRLTVV.

In its sample, this clone was seen a few times. This sequence joins TRBV5-4 and TRBJ2-7; 9 positions match TRBD2. Germline lookup yields CDR1 SGHNT and CDR2 YYREEE (reference sequence). The CDR3 has 13 residues. The ends lost 7 bases at V and 2 bases at J; junction bases unmatched: 4. Here the CDR3 DNA reads TGTGCCAGCGGGCTAGCGGGGACCTACGAGCAGTACGTC. Amino acid sequence: CASGLAGTYEQYV.

The CDR3 coding sequence is TGTGCCACCAGTGATTTGTGGGGCAGGGGACGGGATACGCAGTATTTT. It codes for CATSDLWGRGRDTQYF. This chain joins TRBV24-1 and TRBJ2-3; tentative D call: TRBD1 (6 bases). Between the trimmed V and J ends, which lost 0 bases and 6 bases, there was a span of 15 bases. CDR3 length: 16 residues. Germline V gives CDR1 KGHDR, CDR2 SFDVKD.

The V call is TRBV7-9, the J call TRBJ1-2, with TRBD1 as a possible D gene (6 bases). Germline lookup yields CDR1 SEHNR and CDR2 FQNEAQ (reference sequence). The CDR3 sequence is 14 residues long. Trimming shortened V by 3 bases and J by 8 bases, and 16 bases separated the two germline ends. The CDR3 loop is CASSFDYSGQGYTF. The CDR3 nucleotides read TGTGCCAGCAGCTTTGATTACTCCGGACAGGGCTACACCTTC.

The chain is built from TRBV19 and TRBJ1-5; D is ambiguous. V shed 5 bases and J shed 3 bases, with 20 bases lying between them. Germline lookup yields CDR1 LNHDA and CDR2 SQIVND (reference sequence). CDR3 size: 17 residues. The CDR3 loop is CASSFWPPGVDNQPQHF. The CDR3 nucleotides are TGTGCCAGTAGTTTTTGGCCCCCCGGGGTGGACAATCAGCCCCAGCATTTT.

The chain uses TRBV19 and TRBJ2-7, with 9 bases aligning to TRBD1. The germline V gene has CDR1 LNHDA and CDR2 SQIVND (reference sequence). The CDR3 loop spans 16 amino acids. With 5 bases clipped from V and 2 bases from J, the junction kept 10 bases outside the gene matches. The CDR3 loop is CASSHKGTGTPYEQYF. The DNA of the CDR3 is TGTGCCAGTAGTCATAAGGGGACAGGGACACCCTACGAGCAGTACTTC. Looking up the rest from reference TRBV19 and TRBJ2-7 gives the full variable domain: DGGITQSPKYLFRKEGQNVTLSCEQNLNHDAMYWYRQDPGQGLRLIYYSQIVNDFQKGDIAEGYSVSREKKESFPLTVTSAQKNPTAFYLCASSHKGTGTPYEQYFGPGTRLTVT.

This chain joins TRBV7-8 and TRBJ2-7, with TRBD2 identical over 13 bases. CDR1 and CDR2 from the germline V gene are SGHVS and FQNEAQ. This CDR3 has 19 residues. V shed 4 bases, J shed 0 bases, and the junction held 12 bases outside the gene matches. The chain's CDR3 is CASSSRLAGGLHGSYEQYF. CDR3 DNA sequence: TGTGCCAGCAGCTCCCGACTAGCGGGGGGCTTGCATGGCTCCTACGAGCAGTACTTC.

This chain connects TRBV3-1 (or the pseudogene TRBV3-2) to TRBJ1-1; maybe TRBD1 (5 bases). Germline CDR1 reads LGHDT; CDR2 reads YNNKEL (reference sequence). The germline V and J ends were trimmed by 4 bases and 12 bases, with 30 bases remaining between them. This CDR3 region has 17 residues. CDR3 DNA: TGTGCCAGCAGCCCCCTTCTTGTTGGTGGGGTCGAGGGGAGGTCTTTCTTT. Translation: CASSPLLVGGVEGRSFF.

Points on this clone: The identical CDR3 is also encoded by other nucleotide sequences in the sample. The chain links TRBV6-5 to TRBJ1-2; TRBD1 aligns across 8 bases. CDR1 is MNHEY and CDR2 is SVGAGI in the germline V gene. This CDR3 contains 14 residues. V lost 6 bases to trimming and J lost 0 bases; unmatched junction nucleotides: 3. CDR3 region: CASSSQGANYGYTF. For the CDR3, the DNA is TGTGCCAGCAGCTCACAGGGGGCTAACTATGGCTACACCTTC.

This clone has a handful of counts. The chain couples TRBV7-2 to TRBJ2-1; possible D gene TRBD2, 6 bases. Trimming left V 0 bases short and J 8 bases short, with 14 bases between. Per the germline V gene, CDR1 is SGHTA and CDR2 is FQGNSA. This CDR3 spans 15 amino acids. As DNA, the CDR3 is TGTGCCAGCAGCTTAGCCGGGACTCCTTTCGATGAGCAGTTCTTC. Protein: CASSLAGTPFDEQFF.

The chain is built from TRBV2 and TRBJ2-1; D may be TRBD2 (5 bases). The CDR3 runs to 12 residues. V was shortened by 4 bases and J by 4 bases, with 5 bases between the two germline ends. Germline V gives CDR1 SNHLY, CDR2 FYNNEI. The CDR3 here is CASSGTYNEQFF. The CDR3 DNA reads as TGTGCCAGCAGTGGGACTTACAATGAGCAGTTCTTC.

The CDR3 DNA follows: TGTGCCAGTAGCCACCGGGGGAAACACACTGAAGCTTTCTTT. As protein: CASSHRGKHTEAFF. This sequence joins TRBV19 and TRBJ1-1; D might be TRBD1 (5 bases). This CDR3 spans 14 amino acids. Germline V gene sequence: CDR1 LNHDA, CDR2 SQIVND (reference sequence). Trimming shortened V by 6 bases and J by 3 bases, and 14 bases separated the two germline ends.

This chain connects TRBV7-3 to TRBJ2-7; TRBD1 matches at 10 bases. The V gene's germline CDR1 is SGHTA and CDR2 FQGTGA. Losses at the gene ends were 5 bases for V and 3 bases for J; bases not matched to a gene: 7. The CDR3 covers 15 residues. This CDR3 reads CASSLSGTGVYEQYF. As DNA, the CDR3 is TGTGCCAGCAGCCTCTCCGGGACAGGGGTCTACGAGCAGTACTTC.

The chain employs TRBV4-3 and TRBJ2-1; 9 positions match TRBD1. CDR3 length: 13 amino acids. The J segment lost 12 bases and the V segment lost 4 bases, leaving 7 bases of the junction unmatched. The V gene's germline CDR1 is LGHNA and CDR2 YSLEER. DNA for the CDR3: TGCGCCAGCAGCCGGGACAGGGAAAGGGCGCAGTTCTTC. Translated, it gives CASSRDRERAQFF.

Concerning this clone itself: Other DNA sequences from this sample encode an identical CDR3 as well. The genes are TRBV5-4 and TRBJ2-1; 11 bases are a match to TRBD2. V was pared by 0 bases and J by 5 bases, with 4 bases of the junction left unmatched. The CDR3 extends over 16 amino acids. Germline CDR1 and CDR2: SGHNT and YYREEE (reference sequence). The DNA for the CDR3 is TGTGCCAGCAGCTTGGGACCTAGCGGGGGGAACAATGAGCAGTTCTTC. It translates to CASSLGPSGGNNEQFF. The complete variable domain, with remaining parts taken from reference TRBV5-4 and TRBJ2-1, reads ETGVTQSPTHLIKTRGQQVTLRCSSQSGHNTVSWYQQALGQGPQFIFQYYREEENGRGNFPPRFSGLQFPNYSSELNVNALELDDSALYLCASSLGPSGGNNEQFFGPGTRLTVL.

V usage is TRBV12-3 or TRBV12-4 and J usage is TRBJ1-2; no firm D call. This CDR3 spans 12 amino acids. V was shortened by 7 bases and J by 4 bases, with 10 bases between the two germline ends. The CDR3 DNA sequence: TGTGCCAGCAACGGGGAGCGCTATGGCTACACCTTC. Translation gives CASNGERYGYTF.

This clone was counted only a few times. The gene calls are TRBV4-2 and TRBJ2-3; the match to TRBD2 covers 8 bases. The trim removed 4 bases at V and 2 bases at J, leaving 8 bases unmatched. Germline V gives CDR1 LGHNA, CDR2 YNFKEQ. The CDR3 sequence is 16 residues long. In DNA, the CDR3 is TGTGCCAGCAGCCGGACCGGGGGGGTGAACACAGATACGCAGTATTTT. Encoded protein: CASSRTGGVNTDTQYF.

The chain has TRBV7-8 and TRBJ2-5; D is unclear. The CDR3 length is 14 residues. V was trimmed by 7 bases and J by 1 base, leaving 13 bases between them. The germline CDR1 and CDR2 sequences are SGHVS and FQNEAQ. The CDR3 nucleotides are TGTGCCAGCACCCCAGTTATCCCCCAAGAGACCCAGTACTTC. Translating it yields CASTPVIPQETQYF.

V and J are TRBV11-2 and TRBJ2-2, with no clear D. The V end was cut by 8 bases, the J end by 6 bases, with 16 bases between. The CDR3 is made up of 14 amino acids. Germline V gene sequence: CDR1 SGHAT, CDR2 FQNNGV. The CDR3: CASRPRAHSGELFF. CDR3 in DNA: TGTGCCAGCCGCCCCCGAGCCCACTCCGGGGAGCTGTTTTTT. Looking up the rest from reference TRBV11-2 and TRBJ2-2 gives the full variable domain: EAGVAQSPRYKIIEKRQSVAFWCNPISGHATLYWYQQILGQGPKLLIQFQNNGVVDDSQLPKDRFSAERLKGVDSTLKIQPAKLEDSAVYLCASRPRAHSGELFFGEGSRLTVL.

The chain is built from TRBV18 and TRBJ1-4; possibly TRBD1 for D (6 bases). V dropped 6 bases and J dropped 8 bases, with 13 bases sitting between them. The CDR3 sequence is 13 residues long. Germline V lookup: CDR1 KGHSH, CDR2 LQKENI. CDR3 region: CASSDTGYEKLFF. The CDR3 coding sequence is TGTGCCAGCTCGGACACAGGGTACGAAAAACTGTTTTTT.

V is TRBV6-5 and J is TRBJ1-2, with a tentative D call TRBD1 (5 bases). V was trimmed by 6 bases and J by 5 bases, leaving 19 bases between them. CDR1 and CDR2 (germline): MNHEY, SVGAGI. This CDR3 is 15 amino acids long. CDR3 coding DNA: TGTGCCAGCAGGGCCGGGGGTGAGGGGTATTATGGCTACACCTTC. Its protein product is CASRAGGEGYYGYTF.

This clone appeared a few times. J is TRBJ1-5 and V is TRBV7-9; 10 nucleotides agree with TRBD1. Germline V gene lookup returns CDR1 SEHNR and CDR2 FQNEAQ (reference sequence). CDR3 length: 15 amino acids. V shed 4 bases, J shed 8 bases, and the junction held 8 bases outside the gene matches. The DNA for the CDR3 is TGTGCCAGCAGCTGGGGGACAGGGGTAGTTGAGCCCCAGCATTTT. This sequence encodes CASSWGTGVVEPQHF.

The chain uses TRBV6-2 or TRBV6-3 and TRBJ2-1; D is perhaps TRBD2 (5 bases). The V end lost 5 bases, the J end lost 9 bases, and 11 bases lay between the germline ends. CDR1 is MNHEY and CDR2 is SVGEGT in the germline V gene. The CDR3 has 12 amino acids. For the CDR3, the DNA is TGTGCCAGCAGTCCCGGCCGGGGTGAGCAGTTCTTC. This encodes CASSPGRGEQFF.

The V gene is TRBV5-1, the J gene TRBJ1-1; possibly TRBD1 for D (6 bases). The germline V gene has CDR1 SGHRS and CDR2 YFSETQ. The CDR3 contains 13 residues. With 9 bases removed from V and 0 bases from J, the gap between germline ends came to 12 bases. Written as DNA, the CDR3 is TGCGCCACCAGGCAGGGGATGAACACTGAAGCTTTCTTT. This sequence encodes CATRQGMNTEAFF.

This sequence joins TRBV19 and TRBJ1-5, with D maybe TRBD1 (5 bases). Germline V gene lookup returns CDR1 LNHDA and CDR2 SQIVND (reference sequence). The CDR3 consists of 17 residues. The ends were cut back, 8 bases at V and 0 bases at J, with 20 bases in the middle. The CDR3 DNA sequence: TGTGCCAGTCGAGCCTCAGGGTTATCATATAGCAATCAGCCCCAGCATTTT. Its protein is CASRASGLSYSNQPQHF.

The CDR3 here is CASSSQVNTEAFF. In nucleotides, the CDR3 is TGTGCCAGCAGTAGCCAGGTGAACACTGAAGCTTTCTTT. The V and J genes are TRBV2 and TRBJ1-1; no definite D call. V was shortened by 5 bases and J by 0 bases, with 7 bases between the two germline ends. CDR1 is SNHLY, CDR2 FYNNEI, per germline. The CDR3 length is 13 residues.

This clone showed up just a few times. This sequence joins TRBV6-2 or TRBV6-3 and TRBJ1-1; 7 nucleotides line up with TRBD1. Trimming cost V 6 bases and J 10 bases; bases outside gene matches: 8. From germline, CDR1 is MNHEY and CDR2 SVGEGT. The CDR3 has 12 amino acids. The CDR3 here is CASSSSTGLAFF. CDR3 nucleotide sequence: TGTGCCAGCAGCAGTTCGACAGGGTTAGCTTTCTTT.

The chain joins TRBV5-4 to TRBJ1-1; weak D call: TRBD1 (5 bases). CDR1 and CDR2 (germline): SGHNT, YYREEE (reference sequence). V gave up 0 bases and J gave up 3 bases, with 9 bases separating them. This CDR3 spans 14 amino acids. The CDR3 region has the DNA TGTGCCAGCAGCTTGGCAGGGAAGGACACTGAAGCTTTCTTT. Its translation is CASSLAGKDTEAFF.